These 21 T cell receptor beta chains share one sample of origin, sequenced in a study of spatial heterogeneity in lung cancer. Described time point: sample taken at primary tumor resection. Each CDR3 protein gets one entry after TCRdb re-called the 5' RACE reads with MiXCR. The sample has approximately 39,000 distinct CDR3 sequences, less than 9% seen once. This material consisted of PBMCs, taken at surgery. The receptors derive from a female donor with early-stage non-small cell lung cancer.

This clonotype turned up a few times. The chain links TRBV7-2 to TRBJ2-7; unclear D gene. Germline CDR1 reads SGHTA; CDR2 reads FQGNSA. This CDR3 is 13 amino acids long. V gave up 1 base and J gave up 5 bases, with 9 bases separating them. This CDR3 reads CASSLGFRDEQYF. CDR3 DNA sequence: TGTGCCAGCAGCTTAGGGTTCCGCGACGAGCAGTACTTC. Variable domain in full (rest from reference TRBV7-2 and TRBJ2-7): GAGVSQSPSNKVTEKGKDVELRCDPISGHTALYWYRQSLGQGLEFLIYFQGNSAPDKSGLPSDRFSAERTGGSVSTLTIQRTQQEDSAVYLCASSLGFRDEQYFGPGTRLTVT.

By sample fraction, this clonotype is medium-sized. The germline gene is not matched at one end of the junction; a read error may be the cause. The rearrangement joins TRBV7-7 to TRBJ2-1, with TRBD2 identical over 10 bases. In germline, CDR1 is SSHAT, CDR2 FNYEAQ (reference sequence). The CDR3 totals 13 residues. CDR3 DNA sequence: TGTGCTAGCAGCCAAGGACTAGCGGATGAGCAGTTCTTC. Encoded protein: CASSQGLADEQFF.

This clonotype was seen at least ten times. The rearrangement uses TRBV24-1 and TRBJ2-7; 14 bases fit TRBD2. In germline, CDR1 is KGHDR, CDR2 SFDVKD. The CDR3 runs 14 residues. V shed 7 bases, J shed 9 bases, and the junction held 7 bases outside the gene matches. The CDR3 loop reads CATSPGTSGGRQYF. In DNA form, the CDR3 reads TGTGCCACCAGCCCGGGGACTAGCGGGGGCAGGCAGTACTTC.

The V gene is TRBV5-1, the J gene TRBJ1-1; 10 bases fit TRBD1. The CDR3 consists of 18 residues. Per germline, CDR1 SGHRS and CDR2 YFSETQ. V gave up 0 bases and J gave up 3 bases; unmatched junction bases: 11. CDR3 residues: CASSLERLWDRGDTEAFF. The CDR3 DNA sequence: TGCGCCAGCAGCTTGGAGCGACTATGGGACAGGGGTGACACTGAAGCTTTCTTT.

This clonotype has more than one count but fewer than ten. The V and J genes are TRBV2 and TRBJ2-3; 9 positions agree with TRBD2. The germline CDR1 and CDR2 sequences are SNHLY and FYNNEI. This CDR3 is 14 amino acids long. V was clipped by 2 bases and J by 6 bases; unmatched bases: 3. This chain's CDR3 is CASSERLAGDTQYF. The CDR3 region has the DNA TGTGCCAGCAGTGAAAGGCTAGCGGGGGATACGCAGTATTTT.

J is TRBJ2-1 and V is TRBV4-1, with a tentative D call TRBD2 (6 bases). The CDR3 extends over 15 amino acids. CDR1 and CDR2 (germline): MGHRA, YSYEKL. V was shortened by 2 bases and J by 8 bases, with 16 bases between the two germline ends. This CDR3 is CASSQIGGRRDEQFF. In DNA form, the CDR3 reads TGCGCCAGCAGCCAAATCGGGGGACGGCGCGATGAGCAGTTCTTC.

In its sample, this clonotype is large (0.1 to 1%). The chain joins TRBV10-3 to TRBJ2-7; D perhaps matches TRBD2 (7 bases). The CDR3 has 15 residues. From germline, CDR1 is ENHRY and CDR2 SYGVKD. V was trimmed by 5 bases and J by 5 bases, leaving 19 bases between them. CDR3 loop: CAISSPTRGADEQYF. The CDR3 bases are TGTGCCATCAGTTCCCCCACTCGGGGGGCCGACGAGCAGTACTTC.

The chain employs TRBV2 and TRBJ2-7; possible D gene TRBD2, 6 bases. Germline-derived CDR1 and CDR2 are SNHLY and FYNNEI. The germline V and J ends were trimmed by 6 bases and 6 bases, with 15 bases remaining between them. CDR3 length equals 13 residues. The CDR3 DNA follows: TGTGCCAGCAGACCCCGACTAGATTCCGAGCAGTACTTC. Translation: CASRPRLDSEQYF.

This clonotype has a count of ten or more. V gene TRBV7-8 combines with J gene TRBJ2-5; 7 bases fit TRBD1. V dropped 5 bases and J dropped 2; count of bases not matched to a gene: 2. The length of the CDR3 is 13 residues. CDR1 and CDR2 (germline): SGHVS, FQNEAQ. The CDR3 DNA is TGTGCCAGCAGCGAGGGACAGCAAGAGACCCAGTACTTC. Protein product: CASSEGQQETQYF.

The chain combines TRBV20-1 with TRBJ1-5, with D perhaps TRBD1 (5 bases). Germline CDR1 is DFQATT and CDR2 is SNEGSKA (reference sequence). The CDR3 is made up of 14 amino acids. V was pared by 3 bases and J by 3 bases, with 12 bases between. CDR3 loop: CSASLSGNNQPQHF. The CDR3 DNA follows: TGCAGTGCTAGTTTATCAGGGAACAATCAGCCCCAGCATTTT.

The chain joins TRBV14 to TRBJ2-5; the match to TRBD2 covers 14 bases. CDR1 SGHDN and CDR2 FVKESK come from the germline V gene. V lost 5 bases and J lost 5; bases outside the gene matches: 10. CDR3 length: 17 amino acids. CDR3 protein: CASSKPGLAGARETQYF. CDR3 nucleotides: TGTGCCAGCAGCAAACCGGGACTAGCGGGAGCCAGGGAGACCCAGTACTTC. Full variable domain (rest looked up from reference TRBV14 and TRBJ2-5): EAGVTQFPSHSVIEKGQTVTLRCDPISGHDNLYWYRRVMGKEIKFLLHFVKESKQDESGMPNNRFLAERTGGTYSTLKVQPAELEDSGVYFCASSKPGLAGARETQYFGPGTRLLVL.

In this sample, this clonotype turned up many times. The J gene is TRBJ1-1, the V gene TRBV28; 8 positions match TRBD1. Germline V lookup: CDR1 MDHEN, CDR2 SYDVKM. This CDR3 contains 11 residues. V was pared by 9 bases and J by 4 bases, with 1 base of the junction left unmatched. Here the CDR3 reads CASDRGTEAFF. The CDR3 nucleotides are TGTGCCAGTGACAGGGGCACTGAAGCTTTCTTT.

This clonotype was found many times. The chain recombines TRBV20-1 with TRBJ2-1; 8 nucleotides agree with TRBD1. The CDR3 runs to 13 residues. V trimming: 1 base; J trimming: 7 bases; junction bases outside the gene matches: 3. The V gene's germline CDR1 is DFQATT and CDR2 SNEGSKA (reference sequence). The CDR3 DNA reads as TGCAGTGCTAGAGTCAGGGGGCCAAATGAGCAGTTCTTC. It encodes CSARVRGPNEQFF.

V is TRBV20-1 and J is TRBJ1-2; TRBD1 matches 7 bases. J lost 0 bases, V lost 6 bases, and 10 bases had no gene match. Germline CDR1 and CDR2: DFQATT and SNEGSKA (reference sequence). CDR3 size: 15 residues. The CDR3 bases are TGCAGTGCCAAAAGCCGGGACAGCTCTAACTATGGCTACACCTTC. Translating it yields CSAKSRDSSNYGYTF.

This clonotype was detected ten times or more. CDR3 region: CASSHQQGIGELFF. The CDR3 DNA follows: TGTGCCAGCAGCCACCAACAGGGTATCGGGGAGCTGTTTTTT. The chain carries TRBV13 and TRBJ2-2; tentative D call: TRBD1 (6 bases). V lost 5 bases, J lost 7 bases, and 14 bases lay in between. The length of the CDR3 is 14 residues. CDR1 and CDR2 (germline): PRHDT, FYEKMQ (reference sequence).

The chain recombines TRBV5-6 with TRBJ2-7, with TRBD2 matching 9 bases. Germline V gives CDR1 SGHDT, CDR2 YYEEEE. The CDR3 loop spans 18 amino acids. V lost 0 bases to trimming and J lost 4 bases; unmatched junction nucleotides: 14. CDR3 sequence: CASSLVARASGRTYEQYF. The CDR3, as DNA: TGTGCCAGCAGCTTGGTTGCCAGGGCAAGCGGGAGGACGTACGAGCAGTACTTC.

By sample share, this clonotype is medium-sized. The rearrangement uses TRBV10-3 and TRBJ2-5, with D hard to call. This CDR3 has 15 amino acids. CDR1 ENHRY and CDR2 SYGVKD come from the germline V gene. The V gene lost 2 bases and the J gene lost 5 bases, with 15 bases spanning the gap. CDR3 amino acids: CAISETVSRSETQYF. CDR3 nucleotides: TGTGCCATCAGTGAGACTGTCAGCCGGTCTGAGACCCAGTACTTC.

This clonotype was recorded many times. The chain joins TRBV20-1 to TRBJ2-4; possibly TRBD1 for D (5 bases). The CDR3 spans 15 residues. The V gene lost 0 bases and the J gene lost 0 bases, with 9 bases spanning the gap. CDR1 is DFQATT and CDR2 is SNEGSKA in the germline V gene (reference sequence). The CDR3 coding sequence is TGCAGTGCTAGAGATGGGGCCGAAGCCAAAAACATTCAGTACTTC. Translated: CSARDGAEAKNIQYF.

This clonotype was counted at least ten times. This chain connects TRBV29-1 to TRBJ1-5; D unclear. This CDR3 is 13 amino acids long. Germline-derived CDR1 and CDR2 are SQVTM and ANQGSEA. The V gene lost 6 bases and the J gene lost 6 bases, with 15 bases spanning the gap. The CDR3 sequence: CSVWEDGSQPQHF. In DNA form, the CDR3 reads TGCAGCGTCTGGGAGGATGGAAGTCAGCCCCAGCATTTT.

The rearrangement joins TRBV2 to TRBJ2-7, with D perhaps matching TRBD1 (5 bases). This CDR3 is built from 13 residues. The V and J ends lost 6 bases and 0 bases respectively, with 9 bases between them. CDR1 and CDR2 from the germline V gene are SNHLY and FYNNEI. CDR3 in amino acids: CASRGRDSYEQYF. CDR3 nucleotide sequence: TGTGCCAGCAGGGGCAGGGACTCCTACGAGCAGTACTTC.

The chain couples TRBV28 to TRBJ2-7; 8 nucleotides agree with TRBD2. The CDR3 has 17 amino acids. CDR1 is MDHEN and CDR2 is SYDVKM in the germline V gene. Trimming at V came to 5 bases and at J to 3 bases, leaving 15 bases not matched to a gene. The CDR3 coding sequence is TGTGCCAGCAGTCACGGGGGGGTAATTAGGGCTCTCTACGAGCAGTACTTC. This encodes CASSHGGVIRALYEQYF.